These 24 T cell receptor beta chains were sequenced from one sample in a study of T cells after yellow fever vaccination. MiXCR, run by TCRdb on the 5' RACE reads, gives a single entry per CDR3 protein. The sample records roughly 500,000 distinct CDR3 sequences, 15% to 20% being singletons. Source: PBMCs, taken 15 days after the yellow fever booster vaccination. All receptors derive from a young man who received the YFV17D yellow fever vaccine.

In this sample, this clonotype turned up a few times. The V call is TRBV4-3, the J call TRBJ2-7; possibly TRBD1 or TRBD2 for D (6 bases each). The CDR3 has 16 amino acids. Germline loops: CDR1 LGHNA, CDR2 YSLEER. Trimming removed 0 bases at V and 2 bases at J, with 14 bases between. The CDR3 DNA reads as TGCGCCAGCAGCCAAGAAGGCCCTAGGGGGGCCTACGAGCAGTACTTC. Residues: CASSQEGPRGAYEQYF.

This clonotype came up a few times. The gene calls are TRBV12-3 or TRBV12-4 and TRBJ2-7; D is uncertain. The CDR3 consists of 13 residues. The germline V and J ends were trimmed by 2 bases and 3 bases, with 8 bases remaining between them. The DNA of the CDR3 is TGTGCCAGCAGTTTAAATGCAGACTACGAGCAGTACTTC. Translation gives CASSLNADYEQYF.

V usage is TRBV7-2 and J usage is TRBJ1-6, with a weak D call TRBD1 (5 bases). The CDR3 runs 13 residues. V lost 5 bases and J lost 14, with 16 bases in between. The germline V gene has CDR1 SGHTA and CDR2 FQGNSA. Here the CDR3 DNA reads TGTGCCAGCAGCCCAGGGCCAACCGGAACCCTCCACTTT. Translated: CASSPGPTGTLHF.

This sequence joins TRBV7-6 and TRBJ2-7, with 7 nucleotides matching TRBD2. The CDR3 is 15 residues long. Germline-derived CDR1 and CDR2 are SGHVS and FNYEAQ. V shed 5 bases and J 2 bases; nucleotides not matched to a gene: 9. CDR3 residues: CASSGRPGLTYEQYF. The DNA of the CDR3 is TGTGCCAGCAGCGGAAGACCGGGACTAACCTACGAGCAGTACTTC.

The V and J genes are TRBV6-2 or TRBV6-3 and TRBJ1-5; the D is unclear. V lost 6 bases and J 0 bases, leaving 6 bases between the germline ends. The CDR3 has 13 residues. Germline CDR1 reads MNHEY; CDR2 reads SVGEGT. The CDR3 here is CASRLDSNQPQHF. The CDR3 DNA reads as TGTGCCAGCAGGTTGGATAGCAATCAGCCCCAGCATTTT.

V usage is TRBV27 and J usage is TRBJ2-5; D gene uncertain. Between the trimmed V and J ends, which lost 4 bases and 6 bases, there was a span of 6 bases. Germline assignment: CDR1 MNHEY and CDR2 SMNVEV (reference sequence). The CDR3 is 11 residues long. DNA for the CDR3: TGTGCCAGCAGTTATCGGAAGACCCAGTACTTC. Amino acid sequence: CASSYRKTQYF.

The genes are TRBV7-2 and TRBJ2-5, with D unresolved. V lost 1 base and J 3 bases, leaving 6 bases between the germline ends. This CDR3 spans 13 amino acids. In germline, CDR1 is SGHTA, CDR2 FQGNSA. CDR3 nucleotides: TGTGCCAGCAGCTTAGATGTAGAAGAGACCCAGTACTTC. Translation: CASSLDVEETQYF.

The chain links TRBV18 to TRBJ2-5; 7 bases match TRBD1. Trimming cost V 3 bases and J 2 bases; bases outside gene matches: 12. The CDR3 extends over 17 amino acids. In germline, CDR1 is KGHSH, CDR2 LQKENI. The CDR3 protein is CASSPTLGPGQQETQYF. CDR3 nucleotide sequence: TGTGCCAGCTCACCTACCTTAGGGCCGGGACAGCAAGAGACCCAGTACTTC.

This chain uses TRBV20-1 with TRBJ2-1; D possibly matches TRBD1 or TRBD2 (6 bases each). Germline V lookup: CDR1 DFQATT, CDR2 SNEGSKA (reference sequence). V gave up 3 bases and J gave up 6 bases, with 24 bases separating them. The CDR3 consists of 17 residues. For the CDR3, the DNA is TGCAGTGCTAGCATTAATAAGGGGGGACCGAGGAGCAATGAGCAGTTCTTC. Residues: CSASINKGGPRSNEQFF.

The chain employs TRBV28 and TRBJ1-1; maybe TRBD1 (5 bases). The germline V and J ends were trimmed by 5 bases and 1 base, with 14 bases remaining between them. The CDR3 totals 15 residues. Germline CDR1 reads MDHEN; CDR2 reads SYDVKM. The chain's CDR3 is CASSQGGSGNTEAFF. For the CDR3, the DNA is TGTGCCAGCAGTCAGGGAGGGTCAGGGAACACTGAAGCTTTCTTT.

The V gene is TRBV5-1, the J gene TRBJ2-3; 13 nucleotides match TRBD2. Trimming removed 4 bases from V and 4 bases from J; junction bases left unmatched: 9. The CDR3 consists of 17 residues. In germline, CDR1 is SGHRS, CDR2 YFSETQ. As DNA, the CDR3 is TGCGCCAGCAGCCTCGGGACTAGCGGGAAAATCTCAGATACGCAGTATTTT. This sequence encodes CASSLGTSGKISDTQYF.

This clonotype was observed a few times. CDR3 in amino acids: CASSTSSAGSYEQYF. Here the CDR3 DNA reads TGCGCCAGCAGCACCTCTTCGGCAGGGTCCTACGAGCAGTACTTC. The V and J genes are TRBV5-1 and TRBJ2-7, with D tentatively TRBD1 (5 bases). Trimming took off 4 bases at V and 1 base at J, with 15 bases between the two ends. This CDR3 has 15 amino acids. Germline V CDR1 and CDR2: SGHRS, YFSETQ.

There are a few counts of this clonotype. The chain carries TRBV7-2 and TRBJ2-7; possible D gene TRBD2, 6 bases. With 3 bases removed from V and 2 bases from J, the gap between germline ends came to 8 bases. Germline values: CDR1 SGHTA, CDR2 FQGNSA. The CDR3 sequence is 13 residues long. In DNA form, the CDR3 reads TGTGCCAGCAGCTTTCCGGGGGCCTACGAGCAGTACTTC. Its translation: CASSFPGAYEQYF. Drawing the rest from reference TRBV7-2 and TRBJ2-7, the complete variable domain is GAGVSQSPSNKVTEKGKDVELRCDPISGHTALYWYRQSLGQGLEFLIYFQGNSAPDKSGLPSDRFSAERTGGSVSTLTIQRTQQEDSAVYLCASSFPGAYEQYFGPGTRLTVT.

The rearrangement uses TRBV7-2 and TRBJ2-1; the D gene could be TRBD1 or TRBD2 (6 bases each). V was pared by 5 bases and J by 8 bases, with 19 bases between. Looked up from germline, CDR1 is SGHTA and CDR2 is FQGNSA. The CDR3 covers 15 residues. The CDR3 DNA is TGTGCCAGCAGCCCCTTTCCGGGGGCGGTCGATGAGCAGTTCTTC. This translates into CASSPFPGAVDEQFF.

This clonotype was observed a handful of times. The V call is TRBV5-1, the J call TRBJ1-1; D is uncertain. The CDR3 spans 15 residues. Trimming pared 0 bases from V and 4 bases from J, leaving 13 bases between. Germline loops: CDR1 SGHRS, CDR2 YFSETQ. CDR3 sequence: CASSLERVGGTEAFF. The CDR3 DNA reads as TGCGCCAGCAGCTTGGAAAGGGTCGGAGGCACTGAAGCTTTCTTT.

In its sample, this clonotype was seen a few times. The chain has TRBV3-1 and TRBJ2-3; D is ambiguous. Per germline, CDR1 LGHDT and CDR2 YNNKEL (reference sequence). The V gene lost 1 base and the J gene lost 1 base, with 6 bases spanning the gap. This CDR3 contains 14 residues. CDR3 coding DNA: TGTGCCAGCAGCCAAGCCACAGGCACAGATACGCAGTATTTT. Translated: CASSQATGTDTQYF.

This clonotype was found a few times. The gene calls are TRBV15 and TRBJ2-2; D is unresolved. Deletions cut 1 base from V and 5 bases from J, with 14 bases between. The CDR3 runs to 16 residues. Per the germline V gene, CDR1 is LNHNV and CDR2 is YYDKDF (reference sequence). The CDR3 sequence: CATSRVLGEPTGELFF. The CDR3 coding sequence is TGTGCCACCAGCAGAGTCCTAGGAGAACCTACCGGGGAGCTGTTTTTT.

The V gene is TRBV20-1, the J gene TRBJ2-1; D is undetermined. The V end was cut by 3 bases, the J end by 0 bases, with 12 bases between. The CDR3 sequence is 15 residues long. Germline-derived CDR1 and CDR2 are DFQATT and SNEGSKA (reference sequence). The CDR3 DNA sequence: TGCAGTGCTAGTAGATCGGGCAGCTCCTACAATGAGCAGTTCTTC. Its protein product is CSASRSGSSYNEQFF.

V gene TRBV14 combines with J gene TRBJ2-7; 11 positions agree with TRBD1. This CDR3 spans 15 amino acids. The V and J ends lost 4 bases and 3 bases, in that order; junction bases with no gene match: 5. The germline gives CDR1 SGHDN, CDR2 FVKESK. This chain's CDR3 is CASSRRTGGGYEQYF. The CDR3 DNA is TGTGCCAGCAGCCGGAGGACAGGGGGCGGCTACGAGCAGTACTTC. Looking up the rest from reference TRBV14 and TRBJ2-7 gives the full variable domain: EAGVTQFPSHSVIEKGQTVTLRCDPISGHDNLYWYRRVMGKEIKFLLHFVKESKQDESGMPNNRFLAERTGGTYSTLKVQPAELEDSGVYFCASSRRTGGGYEQYFGPGTRLTVT.

This clonotype has just a few counts. The chain uses TRBV18 and TRBJ2-3; no definite D call. Trimming removed 0 bases at V and 3 bases at J, with 7 bases between. This CDR3 spans 14 amino acids. Germline CDR1 reads KGHSH; CDR2 reads LQKENI. This CDR3 reads CASSPPVLTDTQYF. The CDR3 DNA reads as TGTGCCAGCTCACCACCCGTTCTTACAGATACGCAGTATTTT.

This clonotype was found a few times. This chain links TRBV5-1 with TRBJ2-7, with D possibly matching TRBD2 (5 bases). Trimming left V 4 bases short and J 4 bases short, with 9 bases between. From germline, CDR1 is SGHRS and CDR2 YFSETQ. The CDR3 extends over 12 amino acids. CDR3 bases: TGCGCCAGCAGCCAAGACTATTACGAGCAGTACTTC. Its translation is CASSQDYYEQYF.

The genes are TRBV7-2 and TRBJ1-3; D gene ambiguous. V lost 4 bases to trimming and J lost 2 bases, with 6 bases between them. The CDR3 runs to 13 residues. From germline, CDR1 is SGHTA and CDR2 FQGNSA. The CDR3 DNA sequence: TGTGCCAGCAGCTCCCCCGCTGGAAACACCATATATTTT. Encoded protein: CASSSPAGNTIYF.

This chain links TRBV7-8 with TRBJ1-2; no definite D call. Germline-derived CDR1 and CDR2 are SGHVS and FQNEAQ. This CDR3 comprises 16 residues. V lost 5 bases and J lost 4, with 20 bases in between. In nucleotides, the CDR3 is TGTGCCAGCAGCAACCAGCCCCCCCTCATTTCCTATGGCTACACCTTC. It specifies CASSNQPPLISYGYTF. Filled out from reference TRBV7-8 and TRBJ1-2, the complete variable domain reads GAGVSQSPRYKVAKRGQDVALRCDPISGHVSLFWYQQALGQGPEFLTYFQNEAQLDKSGLPSDRFFAERPEGSVSTLKIQRTQQEDSAVYLCASSNQPPLISYGYTFGSGTRLTVV.

This clonotype is a singleton in its sample. J is TRBJ2-6 and V is TRBV19, with D perhaps matching TRBD1 or TRBD2 (6 bases each). The germline CDR1 and CDR2 sequences are LNHDA and SQIVND (reference sequence). The germline V and J ends were trimmed by 5 bases and 15 bases, with 14 bases remaining between them. CDR3 length: 12 residues. DNA of the CDR3: TGTGCCAGTAGTGACCGAGGAGGGGGCCTGACTTTC. Amino acids: CASSDRGGGLTF.